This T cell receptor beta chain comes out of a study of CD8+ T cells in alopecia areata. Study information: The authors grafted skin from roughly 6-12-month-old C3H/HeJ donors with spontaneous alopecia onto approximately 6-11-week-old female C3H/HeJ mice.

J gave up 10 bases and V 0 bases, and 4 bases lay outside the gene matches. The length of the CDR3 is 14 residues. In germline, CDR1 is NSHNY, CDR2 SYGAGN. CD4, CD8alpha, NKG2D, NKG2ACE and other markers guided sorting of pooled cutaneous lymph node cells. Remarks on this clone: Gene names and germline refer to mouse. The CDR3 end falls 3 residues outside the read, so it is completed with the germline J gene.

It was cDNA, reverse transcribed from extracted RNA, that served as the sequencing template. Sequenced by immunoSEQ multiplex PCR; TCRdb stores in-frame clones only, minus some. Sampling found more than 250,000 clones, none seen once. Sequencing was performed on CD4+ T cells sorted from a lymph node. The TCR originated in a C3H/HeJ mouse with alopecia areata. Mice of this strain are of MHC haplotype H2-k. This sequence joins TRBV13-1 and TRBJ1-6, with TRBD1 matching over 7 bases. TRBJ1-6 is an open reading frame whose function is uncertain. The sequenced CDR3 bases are TGTGCCAGCAGTGATGACAGGGGATGGTCGCCC. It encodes CASSDDRGWSP. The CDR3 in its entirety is CASSDDRGWSPLYF.